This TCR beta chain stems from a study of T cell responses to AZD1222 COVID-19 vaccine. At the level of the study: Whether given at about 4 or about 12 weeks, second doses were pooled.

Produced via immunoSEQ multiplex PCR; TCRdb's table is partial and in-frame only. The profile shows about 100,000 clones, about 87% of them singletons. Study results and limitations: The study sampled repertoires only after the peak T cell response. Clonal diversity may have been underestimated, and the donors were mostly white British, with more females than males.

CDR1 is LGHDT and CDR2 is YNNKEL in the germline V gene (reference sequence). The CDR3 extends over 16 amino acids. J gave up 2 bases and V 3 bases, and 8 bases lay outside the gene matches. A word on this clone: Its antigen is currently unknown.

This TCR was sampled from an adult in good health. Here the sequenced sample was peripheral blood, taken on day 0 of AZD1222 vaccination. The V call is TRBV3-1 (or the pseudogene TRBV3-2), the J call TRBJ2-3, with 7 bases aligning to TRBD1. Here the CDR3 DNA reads TGTGCCAGCAGCCAGAGAAACAGGGGAGACACAGATACGCAGTATTTT. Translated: CASSQRNRGDTDTQYF.